This TCR beta chain was sequenced for a study of blood T cells in healthy people across ages. This clonotype was detected a few times. What it recognizes is unknown. Whole-study results and caveats: Per million T cells, TCR beta diversity dropped roughly linearly as age increased.

The CDR3 length is 12 residues. CDR1 is SQVTM and CDR2 is ANQGSEA in the germline V gene. Together with a sample-barcoded 5' primer, a J-beta primer mix was included in a second PCR lasting about 7 to 12 cycles. Each CDR3 protein gets one entry after TCRdb re-called the 5' RACE reads with MiXCR. The sample has over 700,000 distinct CDR3 sequences, 25% seen once. These data were also filed under a second study, of T cells of mothers and their children. That study reports: Each 15 ul cDNA reaction used roughly 1.6 ug RNA; all RNA was used.

This chain links TRBV29-1 with TRBJ2-5, with TRBD2 identical over 8 bases. The closer fit of TRBJ2-7 to the DNA end suggests the J call may be wrong. This receptor was identified in a boy aged 5 to 17 in good health. The sample comprised blood. CDR3 nucleotides: TGCAGCGGTCGGGGGGGCGGAGACGAGCAGTACTTC. It specifies CSGRGGGDEQYF.